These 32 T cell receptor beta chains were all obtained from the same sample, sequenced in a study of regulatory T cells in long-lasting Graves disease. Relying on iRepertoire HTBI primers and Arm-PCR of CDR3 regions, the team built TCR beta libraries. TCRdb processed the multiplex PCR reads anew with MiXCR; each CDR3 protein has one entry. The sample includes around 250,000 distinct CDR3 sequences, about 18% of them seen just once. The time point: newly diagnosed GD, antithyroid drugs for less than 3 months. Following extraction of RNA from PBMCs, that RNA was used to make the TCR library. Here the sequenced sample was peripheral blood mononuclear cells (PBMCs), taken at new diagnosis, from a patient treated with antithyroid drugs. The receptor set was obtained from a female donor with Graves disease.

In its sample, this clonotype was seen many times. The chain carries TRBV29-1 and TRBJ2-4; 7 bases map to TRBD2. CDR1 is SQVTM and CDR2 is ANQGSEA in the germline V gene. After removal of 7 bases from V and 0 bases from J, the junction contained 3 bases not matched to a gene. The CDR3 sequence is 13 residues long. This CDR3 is CSAVAGAKNIQYF. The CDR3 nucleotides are TGCAGCGCAGTAGCGGGAGCCAAAAACATTCAGTACTTC.

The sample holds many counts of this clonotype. CDR3 DNA: TGTGCCAGCAGCGTAGCTAGCGGGAGGATCAATGAGCAGTTCTTC. Encoded protein: CASSVASGRINEQFF. This rearrangement joins TRBV9 to TRBJ2-1; 11 nucleotides agree with TRBD2. Germline loops: CDR1 SGDLS, CDR2 YYNGEE. There are 15 residues in the CDR3. V was pared by 0 bases and J by 6 bases, with 2 bases of the junction left unmatched.

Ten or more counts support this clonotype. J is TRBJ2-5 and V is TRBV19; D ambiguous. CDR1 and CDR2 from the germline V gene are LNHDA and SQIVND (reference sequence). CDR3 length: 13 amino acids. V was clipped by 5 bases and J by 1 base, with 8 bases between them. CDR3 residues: CASSSAAQETQYF. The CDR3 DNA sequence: TGTGCCAGTAGTTCCGCCGCCCAAGAGACCCAGTACTTC.

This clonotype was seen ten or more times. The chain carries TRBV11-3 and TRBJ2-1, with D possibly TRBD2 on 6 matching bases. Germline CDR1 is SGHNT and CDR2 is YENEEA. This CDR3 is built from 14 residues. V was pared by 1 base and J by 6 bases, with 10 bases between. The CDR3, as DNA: TGTGCCAGCAGCTTAGCGGGAGTTGCCAATGAGCAGTTCTTC. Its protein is CASSLAGVANEQFF.

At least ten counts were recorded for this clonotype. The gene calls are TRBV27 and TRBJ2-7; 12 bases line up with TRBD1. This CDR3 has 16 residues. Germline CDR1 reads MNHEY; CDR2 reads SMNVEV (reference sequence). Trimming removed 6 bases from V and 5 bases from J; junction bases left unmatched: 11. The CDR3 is CASRLPGTGGIHEQYF. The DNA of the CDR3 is TGTGCCAGCAGATTGCCCGGGACAGGGGGCATCCACGAGCAGTACTTC.

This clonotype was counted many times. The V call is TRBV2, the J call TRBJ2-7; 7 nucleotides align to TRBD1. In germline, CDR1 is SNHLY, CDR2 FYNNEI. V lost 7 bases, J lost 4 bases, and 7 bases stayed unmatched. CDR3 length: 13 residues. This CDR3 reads CASTLDREYEQYF. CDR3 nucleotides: TGTGCCAGCACCCTCGACAGGGAATACGAGCAGTACTTC.

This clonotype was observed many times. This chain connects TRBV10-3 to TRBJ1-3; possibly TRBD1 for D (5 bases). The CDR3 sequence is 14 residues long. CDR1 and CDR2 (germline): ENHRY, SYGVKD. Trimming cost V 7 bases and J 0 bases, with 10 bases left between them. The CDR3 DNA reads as TGTGCCATCAAGAAGGACATCTCTGGAAACACCATATATTTT. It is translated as CAIKKDISGNTIYF.

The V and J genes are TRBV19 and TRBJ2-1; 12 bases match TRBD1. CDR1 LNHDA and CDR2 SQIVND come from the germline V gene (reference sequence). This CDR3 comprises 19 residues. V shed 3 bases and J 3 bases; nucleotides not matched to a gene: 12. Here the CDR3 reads CASSIGESGTGGFYNEQFF. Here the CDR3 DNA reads TGTGCCAGTAGTATCGGTGAGTCCGGGACAGGGGGCTTCTACAATGAGCAGTTCTTC.

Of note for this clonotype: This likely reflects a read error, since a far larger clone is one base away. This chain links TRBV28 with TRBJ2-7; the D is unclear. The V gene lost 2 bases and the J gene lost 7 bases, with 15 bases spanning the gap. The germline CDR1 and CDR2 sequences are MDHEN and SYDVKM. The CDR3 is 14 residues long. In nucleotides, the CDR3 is TGTGCCAGCAGTTTACCCGGCACCTACAATGAGCAGTACTTC. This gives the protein CASSLPGTYNEQYF.

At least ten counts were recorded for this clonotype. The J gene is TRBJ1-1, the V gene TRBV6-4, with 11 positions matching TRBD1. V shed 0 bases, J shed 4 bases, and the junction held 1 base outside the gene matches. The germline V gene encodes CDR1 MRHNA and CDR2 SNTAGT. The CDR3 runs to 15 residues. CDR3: CASSDSGTGGTEAFF. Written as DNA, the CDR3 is TGTGCCAGCAGTGACTCCGGGACAGGGGGCACTGAAGCTTTCTTT.

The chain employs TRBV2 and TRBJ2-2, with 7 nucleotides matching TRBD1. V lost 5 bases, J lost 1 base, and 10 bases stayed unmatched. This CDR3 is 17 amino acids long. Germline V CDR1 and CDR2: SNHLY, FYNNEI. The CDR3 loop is CASSIPRTGVNTGELFF. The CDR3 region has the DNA TGTGCCAGCAGTATTCCTCGGACAGGTGTGAACACCGGGGAGCTGTTTTTT.

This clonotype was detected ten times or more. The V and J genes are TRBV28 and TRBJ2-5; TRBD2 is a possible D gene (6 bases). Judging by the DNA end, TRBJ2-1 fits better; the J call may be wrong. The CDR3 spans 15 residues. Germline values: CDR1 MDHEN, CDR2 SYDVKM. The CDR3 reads CASSLGGIGYNEQFF. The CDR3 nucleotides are TGTGCCAGCAGTTTAGGGGGGATAGGGTACAATGAGCAGTTCTTC.

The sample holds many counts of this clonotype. As DNA, the CDR3 is TGTGCCAGCAGTGCTTCTAGCGGAGAGCAGTTCTTC. It encodes CASSASSGEQFF. The chain couples TRBV6-1 to TRBJ2-1, with TRBD2 matching over 7 bases. Germline V gene lookup returns CDR1 MNHNS and CDR2 SASEGT. CDR3 length: 12 residues. With 4 bases clipped from V and 10 bases from J, the junction kept 4 bases outside the gene matches.

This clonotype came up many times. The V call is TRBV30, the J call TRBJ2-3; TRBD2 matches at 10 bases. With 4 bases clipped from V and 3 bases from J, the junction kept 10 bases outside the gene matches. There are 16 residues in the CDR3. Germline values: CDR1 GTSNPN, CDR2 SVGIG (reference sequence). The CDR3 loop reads CAWTGPGLASTDTQYF. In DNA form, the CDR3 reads TGTGCCTGGACCGGACCGGGACTAGCGTCAACAGATACGCAGTATTTT.

The CDR3 nucleotides are TGTGCCACCAGTGACCCTGCACGGGTGCAAAATGAGCAGTTCTTC. Translation gives CATSDPARVQNEQFF. This chain links TRBV24-1 with TRBJ2-1; D unclear. CDR1 is KGHDR and CDR2 is SFDVKD in the germline V gene. This CDR3 has 15 amino acids. Trimming took 4 bases from V and 7 from J, leaving 16 bases between them.

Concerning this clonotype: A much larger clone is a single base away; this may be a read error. CDR3: CASSSSGADTGELFF. DNA for the CDR3: TGCGCCAGCAGCTCGTCAGGGGCGGACACCGGGGAGCTGTTTTTT. The chain is built from TRBV5-1 and TRBJ2-2; D is perhaps TRBD1 (6 bases). Trimming stripped 3 bases from V and 3 bases from J, with 12 bases between. CDR1 SGHRS and CDR2 YFSETQ come from the germline V gene. This CDR3 has 15 amino acids.

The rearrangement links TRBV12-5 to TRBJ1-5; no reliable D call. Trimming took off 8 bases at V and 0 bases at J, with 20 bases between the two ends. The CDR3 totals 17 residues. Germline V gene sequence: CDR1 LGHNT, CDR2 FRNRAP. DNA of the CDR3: TGTGCTAGTCGACCGCACACCGAGGGAGATAGCAATCAGCCCCAGCATTTT. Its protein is CASRPHTEGDSNQPQHF.

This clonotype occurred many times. The CDR3 sequence is CASSLEQGSGGYTF. The CDR3 nucleotides are TGTGCCAGCAGCTTAGAGCAGGGGTCTGGTGGCTACACCTTC. The J gene is TRBJ1-2, the V gene TRBV7-2; a weak D match, TRBD1 (6 bases). CDR1 and CDR2 from the germline V gene are SGHTA and FQGNSA. Between the trimmed V and J ends, which lost 1 base and 7 bases, there was a span of 13 bases. The CDR3 length is 14 residues.

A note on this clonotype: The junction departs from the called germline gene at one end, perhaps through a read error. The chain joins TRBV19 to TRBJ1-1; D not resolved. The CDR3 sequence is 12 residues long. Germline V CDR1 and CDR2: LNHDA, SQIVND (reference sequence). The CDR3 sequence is CASSILNTGAFF. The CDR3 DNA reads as TGTGCCAGTAGTATTCTAAACACTGGAGCTTTCTTT.

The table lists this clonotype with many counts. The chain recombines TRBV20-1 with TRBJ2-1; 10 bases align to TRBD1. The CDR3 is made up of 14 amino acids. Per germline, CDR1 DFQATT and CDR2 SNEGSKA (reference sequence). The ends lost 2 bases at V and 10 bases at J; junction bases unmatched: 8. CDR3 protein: CSARWDRGWGEQFF. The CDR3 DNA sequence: TGCAGTGCTAGATGGGACAGGGGATGGGGCGAGCAGTTCTTC.

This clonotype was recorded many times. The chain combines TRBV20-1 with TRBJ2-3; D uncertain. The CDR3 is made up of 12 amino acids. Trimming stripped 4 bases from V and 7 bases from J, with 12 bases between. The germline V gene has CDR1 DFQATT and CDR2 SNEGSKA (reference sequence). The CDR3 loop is CSATSLSNTQYF. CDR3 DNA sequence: TGCAGTGCTACCTCTTTGTCGAATACGCAGTATTTT.

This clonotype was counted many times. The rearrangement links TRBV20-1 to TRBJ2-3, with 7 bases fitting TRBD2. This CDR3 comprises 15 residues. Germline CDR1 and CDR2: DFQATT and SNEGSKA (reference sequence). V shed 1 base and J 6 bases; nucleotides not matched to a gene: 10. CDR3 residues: CSARVASGIADTQYF. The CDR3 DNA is TGCAGTGCTAGAGTCGCCAGCGGGATCGCGGATACGCAGTATTTT.

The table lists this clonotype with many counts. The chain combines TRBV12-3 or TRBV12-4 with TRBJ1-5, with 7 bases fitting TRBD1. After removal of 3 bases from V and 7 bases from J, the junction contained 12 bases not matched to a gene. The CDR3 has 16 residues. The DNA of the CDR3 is TGTGCCAGCAGTTTCGGGGCAGGGGGGATCGGGCAGCCCCAGCATTTT. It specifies CASSFGAGGIGQPQHF.

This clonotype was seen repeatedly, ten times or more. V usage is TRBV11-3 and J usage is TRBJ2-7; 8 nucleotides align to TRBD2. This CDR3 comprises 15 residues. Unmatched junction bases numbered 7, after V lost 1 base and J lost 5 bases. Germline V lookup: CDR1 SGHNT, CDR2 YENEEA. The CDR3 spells CASSLVSGGPDEQYF. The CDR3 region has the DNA TGTGCCAGCAGCTTAGTGTCGGGAGGGCCCGACGAGCAGTACTTC.

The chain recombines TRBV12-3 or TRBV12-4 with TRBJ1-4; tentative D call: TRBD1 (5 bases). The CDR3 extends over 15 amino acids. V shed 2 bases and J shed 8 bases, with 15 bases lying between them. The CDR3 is CASSLFGGAGEKLFF. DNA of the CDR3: TGTGCCAGCAGTTTATTTGGAGGGGCGGGGGAAAAACTGTTTTTT.

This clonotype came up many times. Written as DNA, the CDR3 is TGTGCCAGCAGTGCAGCCGGGTTCTCCTCCTGGGACACTGAAGCTTTCTTT. The encoded protein is CASSAAGFSSWDTEAFF. The chain carries TRBV6-2 or TRBV6-3 and TRBJ1-1; D remains ambiguous. Trimming removed 5 bases from V and 3 bases from J, with 22 bases in between. Looked up from germline, CDR1 is MNHEY and CDR2 is SVGEGT. CDR3 length: 17 amino acids.

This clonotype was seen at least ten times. The CDR3 reads CASRGGGASYNEQFF. The CDR3 DNA reads as TGTGCCAGTAGGGGGGGCGGAGCCTCCTACAATGAGCAGTTCTTC. The chain carries TRBV19 and TRBJ2-1; D is perhaps TRBD1 or TRBD2 (6 bases each). The ends were cut back, 6 bases at V and 0 bases at J, with 12 bases in the middle. CDR1 and CDR2 (germline): LNHDA, SQIVND (reference sequence). CDR3 size: 15 residues. The full variable domain, in which reference TRBV19 and TRBJ2-1 provide the parts outside the CDR3, is DGGITQSPKYLFRKEGQNVTLSCEQNLNHDAMYWYRQDPGQGLRLIYYSQIVNDFQKGDIAEGYSVSREKKESFPLTVTSAQKNPTAFYLCASRGGGASYNEQFFGPGTRLTVL.

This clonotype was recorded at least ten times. The CDR3 sequence: CASSSQGNTEAFF. The CDR3 DNA reads TGTGCCAGCAGCTCCCAAGGGAACACTGAAGCTTTCTTT. The rearrangement links TRBV7-2 to TRBJ1-1; D remains ambiguous. V dropped 4 bases and J dropped 1 base, with 7 bases sitting between them. Germline CDR1 reads SGHTA; CDR2 reads FQGNSA. The CDR3 covers 13 residues. Together with reference TRBV7-2 and TRBJ1-1, the CDR3 gives the full variable domain: GAGVSQSPSNKVTEKGKDVELRCDPISGHTALYWYRQSLGQGLEFLIYFQGNSAPDKSGLPSDRFSAERTGGSVSTLTIQRTQQEDSAVYLCASSSQGNTEAFFGQGTRLTVV.

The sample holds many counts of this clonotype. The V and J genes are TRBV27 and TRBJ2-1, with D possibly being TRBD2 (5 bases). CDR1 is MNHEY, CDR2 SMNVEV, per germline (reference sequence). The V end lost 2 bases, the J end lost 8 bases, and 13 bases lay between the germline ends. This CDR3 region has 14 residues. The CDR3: CASSLGFSGYEQFF. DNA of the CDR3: TGTGCCAGCAGTTTAGGGTTCAGCGGCTATGAGCAGTTCTTC.

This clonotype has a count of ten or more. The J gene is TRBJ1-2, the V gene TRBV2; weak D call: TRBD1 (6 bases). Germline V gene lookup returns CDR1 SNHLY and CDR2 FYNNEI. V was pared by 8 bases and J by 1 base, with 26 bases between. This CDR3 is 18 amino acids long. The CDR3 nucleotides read TGTGCCAGCTTCCGGGGGCCAAACTTGAGCTTGGGTAACTATGGCTACACCTTC. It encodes CASFRGPNLSLGNYGYTF. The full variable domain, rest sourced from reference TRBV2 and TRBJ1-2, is EPEVTQTPSHQVTQMGQEVILRCVPISNHLYFYWYRQILGQKVEFLVSFYNNEISEKSEIFDDQFSVERPDGSNFTLKIRSTKLEDSAMYFCASFRGPNLSLGNYGYTFGSGTRLTVV.

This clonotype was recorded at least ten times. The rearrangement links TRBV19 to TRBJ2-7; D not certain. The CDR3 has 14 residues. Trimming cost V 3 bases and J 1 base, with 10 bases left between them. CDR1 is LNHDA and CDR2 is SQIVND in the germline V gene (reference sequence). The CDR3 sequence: CASSMSPGSYEQYF. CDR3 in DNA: TGTGCCAGTAGTATGTCCCCTGGGTCCTACGAGCAGTACTTC. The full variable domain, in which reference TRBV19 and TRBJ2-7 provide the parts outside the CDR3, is DGGITQSPKYLFRKEGQNVTLSCEQNLNHDAMYWYRQDPGQGLRLIYYSQIVNDFQKGDIAEGYSVSREKKESFPLTVTSAQKNPTAFYLCASSMSPGSYEQYFGPGTRLTVT.

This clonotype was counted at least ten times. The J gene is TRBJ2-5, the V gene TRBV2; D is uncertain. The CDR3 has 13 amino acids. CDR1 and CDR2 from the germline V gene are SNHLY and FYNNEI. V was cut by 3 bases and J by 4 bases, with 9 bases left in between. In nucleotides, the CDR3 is TGTGCCAGCAGTGACCAGGTGGGAGAGACCCAGTACTTC. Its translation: CASSDQVGETQYF.